These T cell receptor beta chains were read from a single sample in a study. One entry per CDR3 protein results from TCRdb running MiXCR on the 5' RACE reads. The repertoire holds about 62,000 distinct CDR3 sequences, nearly 30% seen once, with about 2.3% in the top ten. Specimen: tumor-infiltrating naive CD4+ T cells sorted from the breast tumor. The receptors come from a female donor with breast cancer. CDR3s include the opening cysteine and the closing phenylalanine or tryptophan. The D gene is left open where the match is weak. The size field is filled for only some rows; it gives once, few, many or a size class.

V	size	D	J	DNA	CDR3
TRBV11-1	few	.	TRBJ2-2	TGTGCCAGCACCCCTATGGCGCTATCCGGGGAGCTGTTTTTT	CASTPMALSGELFF
TRBV10-3	few	.	TRBJ2-4	TGTGCCATCAGCGGGACGCCCAAAAACATTCAGTACTTC	CAISGTPKNIQYF
TRBV5-5	.	.	TRBJ1-1	TGTGCCAGCAACTTTACAGGGCTTAACACTGAAGCTTTCTTT	CASNFTGLNTEAFF
TRBV6-5	few	TRBD1	TRBJ2-1	TGTGCCAGCAGGCGACAGGGAGAGCAGTTCTTC	CASRRQGEQFF
TRBV21-1	many	.	TRBJ2-1	TGTGCCAGCAAACAACCGGGACAGGGCTCCAATGAGCAGTTCTTC	CASKQPGQGSNEQFF
TRBV9	many	.	TRBJ1-6	TGTGCCAGCAGCGTAACGGGGGGATTAGGTTCACCCCTCCACTTT	CASSVTGGLGSPLHF
TRBV24-1	few	TRBD2	TRBJ2-3	TGTGCCACCAGTGATACTGGTGGGACTAGCGGGCCCACAGATACGCAGTATTTT	CATSDTGGTSGPTDTQYF
TRBV20-1	.	.	TRBJ2-1	TGCAGTGCTCCCAGACGGGCAGGGATCAATGAGCAGTTCTTC	CSAPRRAGINEQFF
TRBV6-1	.	.	TRBJ2-1	TGTGCCAGCAGGCACCGGGACTTCCCAGAGAATGAGCAGTTCTTC	CASRHRDFPENEQFF
TRBV28	.	TRBD1	TRBJ2-7	TGTGCCAGCAGTCCGACAGGGTTTAAAACCTACGAGCAGTACTTC	CASSPTGFKTYEQYF
TRBV7-2	.	.	TRBJ2-3	TGTGCCAGCAGCTTTCTGTCCGGCACAGATACGCAGTATTTT	CASSFLSGTDTQYF
TRBV12-3/TRBV12-4	once	TRBD1	TRBJ2-3	TGTGCCAGCAGTCCGGGACAGGGGAATGGAGATACGCAGTATTTT	CASSPGQGNGDTQYF
TRBV5-4	few	TRBD1	TRBJ2-3	TGTGCCAGCAGCTACCGACAGGGCAAGGATACGCAGTATTTT	CASSYRQGKDTQYF
TRBV12-3/TRBV12-4	many	TRBD1	TRBJ1-2	TGTGCCAGCAGTTTCGGACAGGCCCAAGACTACACCTTC	CASSFGQAQDYTF
TRBV7-2	many	TRBD2	TRBJ2-1	TGTGCCAGCAGCTCCGGACTAGCGATTGTGCAGTTCTTC	CASSSGLAIVQFF
TRBV6-5	few	.	TRBJ1-2	TGTGCCAGCAGTTACTCGACACAAAGCTATGGCTACACCTTC	CASSYSTQSYGYTF
TRBV6-5	few	.	TRBJ2-1	TGTGCCAGCAGTTTTTCAGGGAATGAGCAGTTCTTC	CASSFSGNEQFF
TRBV20-1	many	.	TRBJ1-5	TGCAGTGCTCCTAGAACAGGGACTAGCAATCAGCCCCAGCATTTT	CSAPRTGTSNQPQHF
TRBV4-3	many	TRBD1	TRBJ1-2	TGCGCCAGCAGCCAAGATCAGGGACAGAACAACTTCTATGGCTACACCTTC	CASSQDQGQNNFYGYTF
TRBV5-6	once	.	TRBJ1-4	TGTGCCAGCAGCTTGAAGATATTTAATGAAAAACTGTTTTTT	CASSLKIFNEKLFF
TRBV6-6	few	TRBD1	TRBJ2-7	TGTGCCAGCAGGGGACAGGCAAACTCCTACGAGCAGTACTTC	CASRGQANSYEQYF
TRBV30	.	.	TRBJ1-2	TGTGCCTGGAGTCCGAATAAGGCTAACTATGGCTACACCTTC	CAWSPNKANYGYTF